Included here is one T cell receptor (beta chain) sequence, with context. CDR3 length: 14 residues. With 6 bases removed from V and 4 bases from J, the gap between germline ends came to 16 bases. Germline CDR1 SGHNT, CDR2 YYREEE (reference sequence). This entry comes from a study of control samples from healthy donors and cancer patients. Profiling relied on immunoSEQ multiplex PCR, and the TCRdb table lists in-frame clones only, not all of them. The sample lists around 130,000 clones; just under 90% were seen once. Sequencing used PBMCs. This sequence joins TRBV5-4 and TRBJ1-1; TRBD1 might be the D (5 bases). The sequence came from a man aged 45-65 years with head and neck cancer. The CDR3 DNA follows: TGTGCCAGCATCGACCAGAGGGGAGGCACTGAAGCTTTCTTT. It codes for CASIDQRGGTEAFF.